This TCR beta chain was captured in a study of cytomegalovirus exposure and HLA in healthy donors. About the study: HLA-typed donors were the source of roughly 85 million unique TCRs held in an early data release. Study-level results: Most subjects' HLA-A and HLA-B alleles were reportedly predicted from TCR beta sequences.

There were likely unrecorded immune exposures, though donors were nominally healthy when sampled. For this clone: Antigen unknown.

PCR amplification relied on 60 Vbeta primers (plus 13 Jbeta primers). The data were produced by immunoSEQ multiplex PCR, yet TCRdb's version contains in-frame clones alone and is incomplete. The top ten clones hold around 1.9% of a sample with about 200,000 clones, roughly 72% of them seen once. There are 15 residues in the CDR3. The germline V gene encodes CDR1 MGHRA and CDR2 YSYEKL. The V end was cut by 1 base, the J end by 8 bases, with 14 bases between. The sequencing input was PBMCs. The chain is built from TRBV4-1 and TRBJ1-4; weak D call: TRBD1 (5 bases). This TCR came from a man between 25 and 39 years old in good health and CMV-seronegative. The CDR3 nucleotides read TGCGCCAGCAGCCAAGTATCGGGGGTTCAGGAAAAACTGTTTTTT. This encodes CASSQVSGVQEKLFF.